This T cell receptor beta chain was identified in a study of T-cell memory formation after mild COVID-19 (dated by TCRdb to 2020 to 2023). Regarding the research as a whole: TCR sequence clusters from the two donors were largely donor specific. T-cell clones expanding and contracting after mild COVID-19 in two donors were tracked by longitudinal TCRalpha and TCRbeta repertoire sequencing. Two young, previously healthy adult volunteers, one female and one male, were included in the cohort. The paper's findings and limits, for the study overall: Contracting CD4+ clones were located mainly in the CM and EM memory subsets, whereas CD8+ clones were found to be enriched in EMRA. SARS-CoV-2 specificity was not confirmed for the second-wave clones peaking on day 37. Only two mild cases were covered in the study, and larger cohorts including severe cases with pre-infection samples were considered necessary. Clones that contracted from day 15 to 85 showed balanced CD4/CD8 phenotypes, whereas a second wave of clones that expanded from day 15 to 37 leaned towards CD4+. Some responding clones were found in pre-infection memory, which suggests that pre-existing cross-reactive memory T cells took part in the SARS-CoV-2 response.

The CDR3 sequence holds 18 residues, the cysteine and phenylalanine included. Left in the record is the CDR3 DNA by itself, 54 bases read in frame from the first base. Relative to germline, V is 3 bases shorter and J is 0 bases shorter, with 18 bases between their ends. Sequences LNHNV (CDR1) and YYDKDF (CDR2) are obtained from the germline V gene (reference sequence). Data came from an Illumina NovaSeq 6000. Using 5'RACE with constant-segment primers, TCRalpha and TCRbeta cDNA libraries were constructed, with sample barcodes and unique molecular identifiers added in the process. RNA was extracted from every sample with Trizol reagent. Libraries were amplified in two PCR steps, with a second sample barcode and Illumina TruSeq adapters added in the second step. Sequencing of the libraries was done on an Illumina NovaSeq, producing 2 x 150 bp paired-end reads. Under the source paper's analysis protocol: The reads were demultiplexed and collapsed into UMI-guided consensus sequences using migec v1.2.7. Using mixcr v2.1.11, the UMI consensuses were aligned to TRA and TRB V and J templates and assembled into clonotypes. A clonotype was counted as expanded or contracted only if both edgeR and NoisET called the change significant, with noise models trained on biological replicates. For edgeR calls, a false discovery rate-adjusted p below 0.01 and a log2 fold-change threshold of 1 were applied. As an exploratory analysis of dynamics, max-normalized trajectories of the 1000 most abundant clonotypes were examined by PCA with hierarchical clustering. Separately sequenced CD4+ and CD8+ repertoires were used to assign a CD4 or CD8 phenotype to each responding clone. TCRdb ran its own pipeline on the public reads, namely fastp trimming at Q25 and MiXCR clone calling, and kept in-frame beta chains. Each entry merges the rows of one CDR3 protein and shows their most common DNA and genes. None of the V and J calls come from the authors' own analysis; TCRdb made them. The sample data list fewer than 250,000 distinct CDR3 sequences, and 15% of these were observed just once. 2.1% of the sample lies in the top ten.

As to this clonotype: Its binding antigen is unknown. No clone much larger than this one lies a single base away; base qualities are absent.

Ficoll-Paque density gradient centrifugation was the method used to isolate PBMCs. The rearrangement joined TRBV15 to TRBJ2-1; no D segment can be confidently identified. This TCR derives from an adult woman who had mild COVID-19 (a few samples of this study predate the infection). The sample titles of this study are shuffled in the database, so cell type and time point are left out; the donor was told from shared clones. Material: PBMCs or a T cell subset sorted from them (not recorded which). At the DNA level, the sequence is TGTGCCACCAGCAGTCGTGGAAGGAACGCCCACTCCTACAATGAGCAGTTCTTC. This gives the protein CATSSRGRNAHSYNEQFF.